A single sample gave rise to the 6 T cell receptor beta chains below, sequenced in a study of metastatic and nonmetastatic thyroid tumors. Each patient went into thyroid surgery without having received any treatment. TCRdb re-called clones from the PCR reads using MiXCR. The top ten hold 6.1% of the sample, which has 20,000 or so clones, roughly a quarter seen once. Sequencing input: blood. The receptors here all came from a female donor with papillary thyroid cancer or a benign thyroid nodule (not recorded which). Some clones in this sample may be carry-over from other donors' samples.

This clone was observed a few times. V is TRBV5-6 and J is TRBJ2-3; D is ambiguous. V was trimmed by 6 bases and J by 0 bases, leaving 14 bases between them. Germline CDR1 SGHDT, CDR2 YYEEEE. The length of the CDR3 is 15 residues. CDR3 region: CASKNTRFSTDTQYF. The CDR3 DNA is TGTGCCAGCAAAAACACGAGATTTAGCACAGATACGCAGTATTTT.

This clone was seen a handful of times. The chain recombines TRBV15 with TRBJ2-7; no firm D call. The CDR3 length is 12 residues. V lost 3 bases to trimming and J lost 3 bases, with 6 bases between them. Germline CDR1 and CDR2: LNHNV and YYDKDF (reference sequence). In DNA, the CDR3 is TGTGCCACCAGCAGGGAATACTACGAGCAGTACTTC. It translates to CATSREYYEQYF.

This clone was found a few times. The rearrangement uses TRBV6-4 and TRBJ2-1, with D perhaps TRBD1 or TRBD2 (5 bases each). Germline V gene sequence: CDR1 MRHNA, CDR2 SNTAGT. Trimming pared 5 bases from V and 7 bases from J, leaving 12 bases between. The CDR3 has 13 amino acids. The CDR3 is CASSTGTENEQFF. As DNA, the CDR3 is TGTGCCAGCAGTACCGGGACGGAAAATGAGCAGTTCTTC.

In this sample, this clone is medium-sized. This rearrangement joins TRBV19 to TRBJ2-7; 7 bases align to TRBD1. CDR1 is LNHDA, CDR2 SQIVND, per germline (reference sequence). V lost 5 bases to trimming and J lost 0 bases; unmatched junction nucleotides: 4. This CDR3 has 14 residues. This CDR3 reads CASSLGQNSYEQYF. The CDR3 nucleotides read TGTGCCAGTAGTCTGGGACAGAACTCCTACGAGCAGTACTTC.

This chain connects TRBV20-1 to TRBJ2-1, with 14 bases matching TRBD2. The CDR3 runs 16 residues. Per the germline V gene, CDR1 is DFQATT and CDR2 is SNEGSKA (reference sequence). V shed 5 bases, J shed 5 bases, and the junction held 8 bases outside the gene matches. The CDR3 region has the DNA TGCAGTGCTCCTCAGGGACTAGCGGGAGTCAACAATGAGCAGTTCTTC. As protein: CSAPQGLAGVNNEQFF.

This clone was seen repeatedly, ten times or more. This chain links TRBV5-1 with TRBJ2-2; TRBD1 aligns across 8 bases. CDR1 and CDR2 (germline): SGHRS, YFSETQ. J lost 5 bases, V lost 3 bases, and 6 bases had no gene match. This CDR3 has 15 residues. The CDR3, as DNA: TGCGCCAGCAGCTCAGGGGGCCTCGAAACCGGGGAGCTGTTTTTT. This sequence encodes CASSSGGLETGELFF.